The T cell receptor (beta chain) under discussion was sequenced for a study of cytomegalovirus exposure and HLA in healthy donors. As for the study in general: An early data release held 80 million or so unique TCRs from HLA-typed donors.

With 60 Vbeta and 13 Jbeta primers, the PCR was carried out. Profiled with immunoSEQ multiplex PCR; TCRdb holds only in-frame clones, not every one. Of some 150,000 clones listed, about 77% are singletons. Overall study findings and caveats: Researchers reportedly found TCR beta sequences accurately predicted most subjects' HLA-A and HLA-B alleles.

Concerning this clone: Its cognate antigen is unknown.

It was healthy bone marrow donors who served as donors. V was trimmed by 2 bases and J by 5 bases, leaving 18 bases between them. CDR3 length: 16 amino acids. Germline V gives CDR1 LGHNA, CDR2 YNFKEQ. This receptor was taken from a woman in her thirties or forties in good health and CMV-seronegative. V and J are TRBV4-2 and TRBJ1-2; maybe TRBD1 (6 bases). The sample was PBMCs. DNA of the CDR3: TGTGCCAGCAGCCAAAATCCGGGAGGTCAGGGGTATGGCTACACCTTC. Translating gives CASSQNPGGQGYGYTF.